This T cell receptor (beta chain) comes out of a study of graft-versus-host responses after intestinal transplantation. The assay was immunoSEQ multiplex PCR, and TCRdb's table has in-frame clones only and misses some. The repertoire includes about 98,000 clones, about 82% of them detected once, and about 1.5% sits in the top ten. Germline V gene lookup returns CDR1 MRHNA and CDR2 SNTAGT. This CDR3 has 15 amino acids. Trimming pared 5 bases from V and 2 bases from J, leaving 15 bases between. The receptor was isolated from a human patient who received an intestinal transplant, so some T cells may come from the graft donor. Here the sequenced sample was PBMCs, taken 255 days after intestinal transplant. The chain is built from TRBV6-4 and TRBJ1-2; D perhaps matches TRBD1 (5 bases). CDR3 amino acids: CASSLQAGPNYGYTF. The CDR3 DNA reads TGTGCCAGCAGTCTACAGGCTGGACCGAACTATGGCTACACCTTC.